What follows describes a single T cell receptor beta chain. Assay used: immunoSEQ multiplex PCR; TCRdb lists only in-frame clones, some missing. The repertoire holds some 130,000 clones, with roughly 80% as singletons. The sample is drawn from a study of blood T cell repertoires in COVID-19. The V end was cut by 6 bases, the J end by 4 bases, with 13 bases between. This CDR3 region has 15 residues. Germline V gene data show CDR1 as MNHNY and CDR2 as SVGAGI (reference sequence). The V call is TRBV6-6, the J call TRBJ1-6; D is uncertain. The receptor's source is a man in his forties or fifties with acute COVID-19. The sample was PBMCs or T cells enriched from blood (not recorded which). The CDR3 nucleotides read TGTGCCAGCAGCCAAGGCGGGAATTATAATTCACCCCTCCACTTT. Residues: CASSQGGNYNSPLHF.